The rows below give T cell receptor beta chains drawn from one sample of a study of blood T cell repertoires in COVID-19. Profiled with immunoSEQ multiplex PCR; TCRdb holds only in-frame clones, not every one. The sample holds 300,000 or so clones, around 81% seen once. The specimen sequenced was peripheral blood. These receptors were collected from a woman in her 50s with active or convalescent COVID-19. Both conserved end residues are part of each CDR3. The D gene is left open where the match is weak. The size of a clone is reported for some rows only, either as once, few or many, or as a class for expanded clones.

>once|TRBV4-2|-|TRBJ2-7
CASSISYEQYF
TGTGCCAGCAGCATATCCTACGAGCAGTACTTC
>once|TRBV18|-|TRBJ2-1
CASSPPSRAPHNEQFF
TGTGCCAGCTCACCACCGTCCCGAGCCCCCCACAATGAGCAGTTCTTC
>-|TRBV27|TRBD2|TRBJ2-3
CASSLSGGSADTQYF
TGTGCCAGCAGTTTATCGGGGGGGAGCGCAGATACGCAGTATTTT
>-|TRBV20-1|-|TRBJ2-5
CSLTQQETQYF
TGCAGTCTAACCCAACAGGAGACCCAGTACTTC
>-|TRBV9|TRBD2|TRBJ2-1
CASSSSRTSGAYNEQFF
TGTGCCAGCAGCTCTTCCCGGACTAGCGGAGCTTACAATGAGCAGTTCTTC
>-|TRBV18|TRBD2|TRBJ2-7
CASSPISGSYEQYF
TGTGCCAGCTCACCAATAAGCGGGAGTTACGAGCAGTACTTC
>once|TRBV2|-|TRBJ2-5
CASSGRETQYF
TGTGCCAGCAGTGGTCGGGAGACCCAGTACTTC
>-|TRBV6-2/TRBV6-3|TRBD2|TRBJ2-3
CASSYPTPDRKREGVADTQYF
TGTGCCAGCAGTTACCCGACGCCTGACCGGAAGCGGGAGGGAGTTGCAGATACGCAGTATTTT
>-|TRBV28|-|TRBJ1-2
CASSPMVSSGGYTF
TGTGCCAGCAGCCCGATGGTGTCCTCAGGAGGCTACACCTTC
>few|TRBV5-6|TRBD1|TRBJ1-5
CASSFNRGNQPQHF
TGTGCCAGCAGCTTTAACAGGGGGAATCAGCCCCAGCATTTT
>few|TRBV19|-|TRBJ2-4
CASLSVGERNIQYF
TGTGCCAGTCTCTCCGTCGGGGAGAGGAACATTCAGTACTTC
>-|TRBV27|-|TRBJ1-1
CASQRAGKSTEAFF
TGTGCCAGTCAAAGGGCAGGGAAGAGCACTGAAGCTTTCTTT
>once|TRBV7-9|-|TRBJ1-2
CASSAVNYGYTF
TGTGCCAGCAGCGCGGTCAACTATGGCTACACCTTC
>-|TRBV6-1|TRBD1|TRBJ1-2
CASSEQGDYGYTF
TGTGCCAGCAGTGAACAGGGGGACTATGGCTACACCTTC
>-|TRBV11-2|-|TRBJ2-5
CASSLDRMAGVETQYF
TGTGCCAGCAGCTTAGATCGTATGGCAGGGGTCGAGACCCAGTACTTC
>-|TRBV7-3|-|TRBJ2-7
CASSLRIGGEQYF
TGTGCCAGCAGCTTAAGAATAGGGGGCGAGCAGTACTTC
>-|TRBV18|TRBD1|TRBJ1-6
CASSLDRANNSPLHF
TGTGCCAGCTCACTCGACAGGGCTAATAATTCACCCCTCCACTTT
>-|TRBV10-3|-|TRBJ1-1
CAIRYSMNTEAFF
TGTGCCATCAGATACTCCATGAACACTGAAGCTTTCTTT
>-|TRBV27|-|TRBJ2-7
CASSPLVSDEQYF
TGTGCCAGCAGCCCTTTAGTGAGTGACGAGCAGTACTTC
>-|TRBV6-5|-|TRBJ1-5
CASSFSSNQPQHF
TGTGCCAGCAGTTTTTCATCCAATCAGCCCCAGCATTTT
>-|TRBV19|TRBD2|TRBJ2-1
CASSSLAGGMLNEQFF
TGTGCCAGTAGTTCCTTAGCGGGAGGCATGCTAAATGAGCAGTTCTTC
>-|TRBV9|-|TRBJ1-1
CASSVVQGNTEAFF
TGTGCCAGCAGCGTAGTACAGGGGAACACTGAAGCTTTCTTT
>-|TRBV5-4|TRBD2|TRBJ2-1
CASSRGGEGRSNEQFF
TGTGCCAGCAGCAGGGGAGGGGAGGGGAGGAGCAATGAGCAGTTCTTC
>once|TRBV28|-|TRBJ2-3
CASTFWGSRDTQYF
TGTGCCAGCACCTTTTGGGGCAGTCGAGATACGCAGTATTTT
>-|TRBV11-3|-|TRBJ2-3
CASSLTGASDTQYF
TGTGCCAGCAGCTTAACGGGAGCCTCAGATACGCAGTATTTT
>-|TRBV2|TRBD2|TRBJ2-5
CARSSSGRETQYF
TGTGCCAGAAGTTCTAGCGGGAGGGAGACCCAGTACTTC
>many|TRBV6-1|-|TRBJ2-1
CASSEALLTSASHNEQFF
TGTGCCAGCAGTGAAGCCCTACTGACTAGTGCATCCCACAATGAGCAGTTCTTC
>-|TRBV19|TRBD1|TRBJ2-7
CASSSPGQTYEQYF
TGTGCCAGTAGTAGCCCGGGACAGACCTACGAGCAGTACTTC
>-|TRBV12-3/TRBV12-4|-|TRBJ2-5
CASSPGLTQYF
TGTGCCAGCAGTCCCGGACTCACCCAGTACTTC
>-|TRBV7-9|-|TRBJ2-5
CASSSYREETQYF
TGTGCCAGCAGCTCCTACAGGGAAGAGACCCAGTACTTC
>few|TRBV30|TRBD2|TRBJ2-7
CAWSVSSGRSYEQYF
TGTGCCTGGAGTGTATCTAGCGGGAGATCCTACGAGCAGTACTTC
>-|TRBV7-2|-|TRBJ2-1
CASTKTVTSYNEQFF
TGTGCCAGCACCAAAACGGTTACCTCCTACAATGAGCAGTTCTTC
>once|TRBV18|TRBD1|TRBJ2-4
CASSPLPGTGKNIQYF
TGTGCCAGCTCACCACTGCCCGGGACAGGGAAAAACATTCAGTACTTC
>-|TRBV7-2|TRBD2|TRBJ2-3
CASSPAGGPTDTQYF
TGTGCCAGCAGCCCAGCGGGAGGCCCCACAGATACGCAGTATTTT
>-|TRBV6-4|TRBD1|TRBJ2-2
CASSPGQANTGELFF
TGTGCCAGCAGCCCCGGACAGGCTAACACCGGGGAGCTGTTTTTT
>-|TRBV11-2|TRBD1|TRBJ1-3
CASSADRVSGNTIYF
TGTGCCAGCAGCGCGGACAGGGTCTCTGGAAACACCATATATTTT
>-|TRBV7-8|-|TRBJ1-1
CASSLNGAGATEAFF
TGTGCCAGCAGCTTAAATGGGGCAGGGGCGACTGAAGCTTTCTTT
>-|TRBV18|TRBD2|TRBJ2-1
CASSALAGVEYNEQFF
TGTGCCAGCTCAGCCCTAGCGGGAGTGGAGTACAATGAGCAGTTCTTC
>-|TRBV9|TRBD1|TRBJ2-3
CASSAVTGTGTDTQYF
TGTGCCAGCAGCGCCGTCACCGGGACAGGCACAGATACGCAGTATTTT
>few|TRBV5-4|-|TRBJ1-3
CASSAKGFGNTIYF
TGTGCCAGCAGCGCGAAGGGGTTCGGAAACACCATATATTTT
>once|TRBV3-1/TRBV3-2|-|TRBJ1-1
CASSEYAGETEAFF
TGTGCCAGCAGCGAATACGCGGGGGAGACTGAAGCTTTCTTT
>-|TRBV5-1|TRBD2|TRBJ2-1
CASSPRTSSYNEQFF
TGCGCCAGCAGCCCACGGACTAGCTCCTACAATGAGCAGTTCTTC
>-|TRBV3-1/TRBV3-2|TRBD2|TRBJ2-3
CASSQDRLAGGDTDTQYF
TGTGCCAGCAGCCAAGATAGGCTAGCGGGAGGGGACACAGATACGCAGTATTTT
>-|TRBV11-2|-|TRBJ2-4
CASSPWAASQDIQYF
TGTGCCAGCAGCCCTTGGGCCGCGTCCCAGGACATTCAGTACTTC
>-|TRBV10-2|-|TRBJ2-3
CASSWSRAGHGADTQYF
TGCGCCAGCAGTTGGAGTAGAGCGGGCCACGGCGCAGATACGCAGTATTTT
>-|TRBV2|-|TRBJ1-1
CASSVGGQGTEAFF
TGTGCCAGCAGCGTGGGGGGGCAGGGGACTGAAGCTTTCTTT
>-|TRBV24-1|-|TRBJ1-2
CATSDSDRNDGYTF
TGTGCCACCAGTGATTCTGACAGGAACGATGGCTACACCTTC
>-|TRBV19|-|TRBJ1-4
CASSRVREKLFF
TGTGCCAGTAGTAGAGTCAGGGAAAAACTGTTTTTT